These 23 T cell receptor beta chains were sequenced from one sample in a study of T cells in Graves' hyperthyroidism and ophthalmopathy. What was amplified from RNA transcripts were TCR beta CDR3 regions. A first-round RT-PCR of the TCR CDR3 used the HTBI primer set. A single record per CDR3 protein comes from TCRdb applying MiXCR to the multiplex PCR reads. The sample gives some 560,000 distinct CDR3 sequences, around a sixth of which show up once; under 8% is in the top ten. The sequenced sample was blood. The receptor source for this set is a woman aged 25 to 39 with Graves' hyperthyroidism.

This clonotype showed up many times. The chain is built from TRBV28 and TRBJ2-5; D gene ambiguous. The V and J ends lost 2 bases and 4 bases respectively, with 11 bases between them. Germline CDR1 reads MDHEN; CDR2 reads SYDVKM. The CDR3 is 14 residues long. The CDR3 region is CASSLAGLVETQYF. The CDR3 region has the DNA TGTGCCAGCAGTTTAGCTGGTTTAGTAGAGACCCAGTACTTC.

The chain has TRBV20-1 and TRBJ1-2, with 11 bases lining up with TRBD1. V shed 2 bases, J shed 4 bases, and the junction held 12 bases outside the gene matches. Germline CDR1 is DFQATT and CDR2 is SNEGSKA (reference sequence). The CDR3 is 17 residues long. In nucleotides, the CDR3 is TGCAGTGCTAGACCCAGTACCGGGACAGGGGGTGGCTATGGCTACACCTTC. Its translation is CSARPSTGTGGGYGYTF.

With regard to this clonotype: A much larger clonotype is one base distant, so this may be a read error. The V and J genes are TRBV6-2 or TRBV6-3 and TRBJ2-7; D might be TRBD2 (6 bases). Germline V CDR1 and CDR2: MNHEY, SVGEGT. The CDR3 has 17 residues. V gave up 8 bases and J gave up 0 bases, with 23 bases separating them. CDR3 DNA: TGTGCCAGCGGCCCTCTCCGTACTAGCAGGTTCTCCTACGAGCAGTACTTC. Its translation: CASGPLRTSRFSYEQYF.

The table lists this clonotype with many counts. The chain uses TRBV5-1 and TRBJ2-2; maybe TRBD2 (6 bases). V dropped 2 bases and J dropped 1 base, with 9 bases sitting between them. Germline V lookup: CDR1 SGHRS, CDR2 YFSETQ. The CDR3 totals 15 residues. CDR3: CASSFVGGNTGELFF. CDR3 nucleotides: TGCGCCAGCAGCTTTGTCGGGGGGAACACCGGGGAGCTGTTTTTT.

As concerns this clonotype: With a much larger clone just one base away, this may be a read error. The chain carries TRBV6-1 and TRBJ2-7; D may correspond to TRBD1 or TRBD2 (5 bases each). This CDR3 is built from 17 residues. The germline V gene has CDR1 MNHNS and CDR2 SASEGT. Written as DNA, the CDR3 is TGTGCCAGCAGTGGGCCGGGACGAAGAGGGGTTACTTACGAGCAGTGCTTC. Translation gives CASSGPGRRGVTYEQCF.

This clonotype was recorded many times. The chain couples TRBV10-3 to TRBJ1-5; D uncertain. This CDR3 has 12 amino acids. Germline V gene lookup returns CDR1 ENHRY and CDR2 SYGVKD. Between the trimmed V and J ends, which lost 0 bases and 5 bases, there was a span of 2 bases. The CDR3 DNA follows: TGTGCCATCAGTGAGTCGGATCAGCCCCAGCATTTT. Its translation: CAISESDQPQHF.

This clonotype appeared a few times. In DNA form, the CDR3 reads TGTGCCAGCAGTTTATCACAGGGGGCTCCAACTAATGAAAAACTGTTTTTT. This encodes CASSLSQGAPTNEKLFF. This sequence joins TRBV28 and TRBJ1-4; 9 positions agree with TRBD1. The CDR3 loop spans 17 amino acids. Looked up from germline, CDR1 is MDHEN and CDR2 is SYDVKM. The V gene end was trimmed by 1 base and the J gene end by 0 bases; junction bases not matched to a gene: 3.

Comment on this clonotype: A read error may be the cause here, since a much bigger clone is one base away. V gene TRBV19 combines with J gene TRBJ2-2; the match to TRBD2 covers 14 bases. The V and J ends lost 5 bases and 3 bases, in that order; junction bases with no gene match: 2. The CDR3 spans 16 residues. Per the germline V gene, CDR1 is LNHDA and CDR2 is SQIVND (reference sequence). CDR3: CASSRTSGGYTGELFF. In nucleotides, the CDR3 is TGTGCCAGTAGTCGGACTAGCGGGGGGTACACCGGGGAGCTGTTTTTT.

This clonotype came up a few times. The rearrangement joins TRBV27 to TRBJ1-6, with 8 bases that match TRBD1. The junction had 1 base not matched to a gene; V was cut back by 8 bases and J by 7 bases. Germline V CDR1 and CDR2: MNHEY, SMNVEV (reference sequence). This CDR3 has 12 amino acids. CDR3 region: CASRTGNSPLHF. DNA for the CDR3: TGTGCCAGCCGGACAGGGAATTCACCCCTCCACTTT.

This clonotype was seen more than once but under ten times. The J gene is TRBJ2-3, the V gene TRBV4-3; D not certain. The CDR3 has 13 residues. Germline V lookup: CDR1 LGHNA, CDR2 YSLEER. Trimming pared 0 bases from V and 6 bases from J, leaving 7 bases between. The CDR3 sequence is CASSQEGWDTQYF. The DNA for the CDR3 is TGCGCCAGCAGCCAAGAAGGATGGGATACGCAGTATTTT.

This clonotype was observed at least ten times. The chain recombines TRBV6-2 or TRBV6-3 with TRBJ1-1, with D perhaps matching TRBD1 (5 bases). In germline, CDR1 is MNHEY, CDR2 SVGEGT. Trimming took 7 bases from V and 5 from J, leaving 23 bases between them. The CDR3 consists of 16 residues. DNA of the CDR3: TGTGCCAGCACCACGCGGGGCCTTCAGGGTCGAACTGAAGCTTTCTTT. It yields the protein CASTTRGLQGRTEAFF.

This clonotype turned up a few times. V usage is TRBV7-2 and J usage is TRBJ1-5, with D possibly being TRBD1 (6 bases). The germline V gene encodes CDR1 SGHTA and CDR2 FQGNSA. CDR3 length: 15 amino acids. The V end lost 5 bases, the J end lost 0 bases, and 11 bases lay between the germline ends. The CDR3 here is CASSQGQYSNQPQHF. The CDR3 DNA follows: TGTGCCAGCAGCCAGGGACAATATAGCAATCAGCCCCAGCATTTT.

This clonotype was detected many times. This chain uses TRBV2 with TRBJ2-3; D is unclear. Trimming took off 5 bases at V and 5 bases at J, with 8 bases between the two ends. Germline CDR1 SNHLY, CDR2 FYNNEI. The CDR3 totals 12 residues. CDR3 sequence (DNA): TGTGCCAGCAGTCCCCTTGTAGATACGCAGTATTTT. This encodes CASSPLVDTQYF. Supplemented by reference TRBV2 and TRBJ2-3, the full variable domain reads EPEVTQTPSHQVTQMGQEVILRCVPISNHLYFYWYRQILGQKVEFLVSFYNNEISEKSEIFDDQFSVERPDGSNFTLKIRSTKLEDSAMYFCASSPLVDTQYFGPGTRLTVL.

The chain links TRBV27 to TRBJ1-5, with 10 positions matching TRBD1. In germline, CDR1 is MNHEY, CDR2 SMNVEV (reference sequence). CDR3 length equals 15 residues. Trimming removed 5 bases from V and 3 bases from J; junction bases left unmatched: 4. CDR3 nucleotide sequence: TGTGCCAGCAGTGACGGGACAGGGGACAATCAGCCCCAGCATTTT. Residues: CASSDGTGDNQPQHF.

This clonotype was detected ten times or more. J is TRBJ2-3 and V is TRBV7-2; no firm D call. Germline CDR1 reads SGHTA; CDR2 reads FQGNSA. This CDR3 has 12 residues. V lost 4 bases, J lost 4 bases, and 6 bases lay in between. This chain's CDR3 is CASSSRADTQYF. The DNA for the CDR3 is TGTGCCAGCAGCTCCAGAGCAGATACGCAGTATTTT.

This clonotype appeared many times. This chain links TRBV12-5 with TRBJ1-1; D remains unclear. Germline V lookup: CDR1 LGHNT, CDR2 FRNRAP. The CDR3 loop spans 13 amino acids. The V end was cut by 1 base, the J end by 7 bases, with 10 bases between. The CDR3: CASGLGQQYEAFF. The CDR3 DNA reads TGTGCTAGTGGTTTGGGACAACAGTATGAAGCTTTCTTT.

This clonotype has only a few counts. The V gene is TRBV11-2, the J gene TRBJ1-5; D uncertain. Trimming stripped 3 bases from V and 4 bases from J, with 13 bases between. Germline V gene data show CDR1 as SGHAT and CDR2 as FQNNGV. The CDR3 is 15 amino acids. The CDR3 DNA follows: TGTGCCAGCAGCTTGGTCCCGGGAGAAAATCAGCCCCAGCATTTT. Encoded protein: CASSLVPGENQPQHF. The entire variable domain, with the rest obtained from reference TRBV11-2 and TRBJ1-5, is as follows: EAGVAQSPRYKIIEKRQSVAFWCNPISGHATLYWYQQILGQGPKLLIQFQNNGVVDDSQLPKDRFSAERLKGVDSTLKIQPAKLEDSAVYLCASSLVPGENQPQHFGDGTRLSIL.

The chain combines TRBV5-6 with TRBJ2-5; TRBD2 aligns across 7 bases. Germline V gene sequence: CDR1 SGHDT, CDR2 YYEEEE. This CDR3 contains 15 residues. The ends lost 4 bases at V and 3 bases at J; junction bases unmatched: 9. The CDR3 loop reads CASSPNPSGEETQYF. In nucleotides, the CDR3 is TGTGCCAGCAGCCCGAACCCTAGCGGAGAAGAGACCCAGTACTTC.

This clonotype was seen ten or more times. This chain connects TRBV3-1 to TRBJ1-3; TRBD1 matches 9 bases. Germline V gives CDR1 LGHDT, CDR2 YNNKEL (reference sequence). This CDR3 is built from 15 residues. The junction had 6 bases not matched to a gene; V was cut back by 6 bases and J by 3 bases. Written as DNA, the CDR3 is TGTGCCAGCAGGGGGGACAGGGAATTTGGAAACACCATATATTTT. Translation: CASRGDREFGNTIYF.

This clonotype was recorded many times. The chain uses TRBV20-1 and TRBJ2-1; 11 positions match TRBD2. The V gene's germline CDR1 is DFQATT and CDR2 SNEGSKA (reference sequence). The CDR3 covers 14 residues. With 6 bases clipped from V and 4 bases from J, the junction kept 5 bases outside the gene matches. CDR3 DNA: TGCAGTGCCAGGGGACTAGCGGATTACAATGAGCAGTTCTTC. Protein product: CSARGLADYNEQFF.

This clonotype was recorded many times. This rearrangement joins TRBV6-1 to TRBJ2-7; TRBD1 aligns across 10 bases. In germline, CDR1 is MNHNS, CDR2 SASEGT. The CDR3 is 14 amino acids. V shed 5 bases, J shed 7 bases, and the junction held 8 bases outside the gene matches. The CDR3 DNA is TGTGCCAGCAGTTCGGGACAGGGGATTAAGGAGCAGTACTTC. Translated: CASSSGQGIKEQYF.

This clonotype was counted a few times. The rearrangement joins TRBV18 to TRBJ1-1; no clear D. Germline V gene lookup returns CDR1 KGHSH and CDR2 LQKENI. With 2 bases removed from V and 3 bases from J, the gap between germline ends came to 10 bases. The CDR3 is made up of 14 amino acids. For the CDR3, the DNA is TGTGCCAGCTCACCAGCCTTTAGCCACACTGAAGCTTTCTTT. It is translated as CASSPAFSHTEAFF.

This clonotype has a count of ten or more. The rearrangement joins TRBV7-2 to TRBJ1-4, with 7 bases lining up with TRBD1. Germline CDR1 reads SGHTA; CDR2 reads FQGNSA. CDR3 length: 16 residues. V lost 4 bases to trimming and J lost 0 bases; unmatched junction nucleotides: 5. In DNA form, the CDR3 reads TGTGCCAGCAGCTGGGGACAGCTCGCAACTAATGAAAAACTGTTTTTT. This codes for CASSWGQLATNEKLFF.